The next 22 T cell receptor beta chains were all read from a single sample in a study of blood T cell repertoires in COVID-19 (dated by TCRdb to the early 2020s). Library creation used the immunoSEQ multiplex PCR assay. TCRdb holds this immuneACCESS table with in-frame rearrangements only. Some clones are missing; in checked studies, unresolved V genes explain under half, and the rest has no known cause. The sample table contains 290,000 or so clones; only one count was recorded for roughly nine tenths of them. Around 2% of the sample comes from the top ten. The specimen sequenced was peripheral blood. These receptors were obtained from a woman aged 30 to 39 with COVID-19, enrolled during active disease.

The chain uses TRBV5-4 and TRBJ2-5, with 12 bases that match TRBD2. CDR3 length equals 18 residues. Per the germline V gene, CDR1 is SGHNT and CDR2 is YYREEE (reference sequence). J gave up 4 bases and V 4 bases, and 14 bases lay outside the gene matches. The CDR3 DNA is TGTGCCAGCAGCCCCACCGCCCTAGCGGGAGGGCCCGTAGAGACCCAGTACTTC. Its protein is CASSPTALAGGPVETQYF.

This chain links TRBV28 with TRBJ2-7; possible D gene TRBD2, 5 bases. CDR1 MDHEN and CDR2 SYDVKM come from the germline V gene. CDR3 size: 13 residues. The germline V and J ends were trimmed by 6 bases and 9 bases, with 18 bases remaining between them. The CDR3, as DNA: TGTGCCAGCAGCCCCCGGACTGCTTCGAGGCAGTACTTC. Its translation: CASSPRTASRQYF.

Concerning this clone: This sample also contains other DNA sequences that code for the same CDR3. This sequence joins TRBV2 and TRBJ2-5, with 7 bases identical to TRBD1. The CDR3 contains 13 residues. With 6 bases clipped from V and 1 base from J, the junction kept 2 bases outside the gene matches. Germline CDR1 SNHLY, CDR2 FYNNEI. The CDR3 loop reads CASRGDSQETQYF. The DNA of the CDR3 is TGTGCCAGCAGGGGGGACAGCCAAGAGACCCAGTACTTC. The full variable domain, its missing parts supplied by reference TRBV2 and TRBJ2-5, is EPEVTQTPSHQVTQMGQEVILRCVPISNHLYFYWYRQILGQKVEFLVSFYNNEISEKSEIFDDQFSVERPDGSNFTLKIRSTKLEDSAMYFCASRGDSQETQYFGPGTRLLVL.

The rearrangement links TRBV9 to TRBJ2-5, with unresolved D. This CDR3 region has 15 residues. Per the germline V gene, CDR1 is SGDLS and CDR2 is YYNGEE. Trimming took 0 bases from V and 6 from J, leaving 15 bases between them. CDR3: CASSVDTAQGKTQYF. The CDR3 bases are TGTGCCAGCAGCGTAGATACAGCCCAAGGAAAGACCCAGTACTTC.

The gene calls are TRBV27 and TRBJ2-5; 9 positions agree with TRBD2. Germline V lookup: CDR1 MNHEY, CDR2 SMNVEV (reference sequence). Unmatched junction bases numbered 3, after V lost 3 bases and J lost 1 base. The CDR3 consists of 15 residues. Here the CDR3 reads CASSFTSGFQETQYF. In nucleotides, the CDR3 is TGTGCCAGCAGTTTCACTAGCGGGTTCCAAGAGACCCAGTACTTC.

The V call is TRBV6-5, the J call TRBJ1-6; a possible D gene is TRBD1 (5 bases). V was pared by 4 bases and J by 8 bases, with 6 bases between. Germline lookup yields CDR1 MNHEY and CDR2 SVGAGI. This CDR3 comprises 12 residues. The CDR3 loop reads CASSSRDSPLHF. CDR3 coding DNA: TGTGCCAGCAGTTCCAGGGATTCACCCCTCCACTTT.

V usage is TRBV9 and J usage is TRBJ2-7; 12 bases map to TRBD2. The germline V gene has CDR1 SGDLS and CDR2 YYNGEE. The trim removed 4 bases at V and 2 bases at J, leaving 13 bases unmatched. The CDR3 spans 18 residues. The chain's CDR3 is CASSSRTSGNNMAYEQYF. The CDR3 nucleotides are TGTGCCAGCAGCTCCCGGACTAGCGGGAATAATATGGCCTACGAGCAGTACTTC.

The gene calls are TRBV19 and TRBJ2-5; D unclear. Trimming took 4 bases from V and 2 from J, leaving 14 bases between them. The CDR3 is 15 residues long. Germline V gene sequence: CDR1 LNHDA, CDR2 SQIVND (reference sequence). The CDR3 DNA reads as TGTGCCAGTAGTACCCTAACAGAGAAACAAGAGACCCAGTACTTC. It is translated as CASSTLTEKQETQYF.

CDR3 nucleotide sequence: TGTGCCTGGATCGCCGTAGGGGGCGTGGAGACCCAGTACTTC. Residues: CAWIAVGGVETQYF. This chain joins TRBV30 and TRBJ2-5, with 7 bases that match TRBD1. The CDR3 consists of 14 residues. The germline CDR1 and CDR2 sequences are GTSNPN and SVGIG (reference sequence). With 4 bases clipped from V and 5 bases from J, the junction kept 10 bases outside the gene matches.

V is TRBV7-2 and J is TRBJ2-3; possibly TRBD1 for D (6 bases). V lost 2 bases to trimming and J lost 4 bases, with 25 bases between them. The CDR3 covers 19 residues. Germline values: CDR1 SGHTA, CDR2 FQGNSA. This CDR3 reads CASSLNKGRGGIVADTQYF. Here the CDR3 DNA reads TGTGCCAGCAGCTTAAATAAAGGAAGAGGGGGAATAGTTGCAGATACGCAGTATTTT.

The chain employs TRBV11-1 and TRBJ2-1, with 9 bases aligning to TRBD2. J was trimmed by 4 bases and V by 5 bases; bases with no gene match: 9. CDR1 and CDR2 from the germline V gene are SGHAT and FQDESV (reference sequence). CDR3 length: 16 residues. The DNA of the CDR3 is TGTGCCAGCAGCCCGGCGGGGGGGAGGGTATACAATGAGCAGTTCTTC. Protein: CASSPAGGRVYNEQFF. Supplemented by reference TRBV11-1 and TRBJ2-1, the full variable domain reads EAEVAQSPRYKITEKSQAVAFWCDPISGHATLYWYRQILGQGPELLVQFQDESVVDDSQLPKDRFSAERLKGVDSTLKIQPAELGDSAMYLCASSPAGGRVYNEQFFGPGTRLTVL.

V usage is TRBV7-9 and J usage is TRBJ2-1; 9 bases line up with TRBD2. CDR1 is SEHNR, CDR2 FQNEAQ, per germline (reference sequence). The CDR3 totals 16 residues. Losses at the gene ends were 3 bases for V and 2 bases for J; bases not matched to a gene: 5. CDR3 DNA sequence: TGTGCCAGCAGCTTTGGGGGCGGGAGGGCCTACAATGAGCAGTTCTTC. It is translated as CASSFGGGRAYNEQFF.

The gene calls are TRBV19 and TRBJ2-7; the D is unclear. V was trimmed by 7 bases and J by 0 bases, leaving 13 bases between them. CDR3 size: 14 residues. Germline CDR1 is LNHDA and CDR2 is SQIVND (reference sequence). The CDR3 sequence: CASTPWLGSYEQYF. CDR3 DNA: TGTGCCAGTACCCCTTGGCTTGGCTCCTACGAGCAGTACTTC.

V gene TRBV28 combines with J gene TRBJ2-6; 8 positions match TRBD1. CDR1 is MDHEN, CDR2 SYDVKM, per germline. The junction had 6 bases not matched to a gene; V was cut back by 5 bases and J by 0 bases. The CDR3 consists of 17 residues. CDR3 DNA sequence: TGTGCCAGCAGTCGACAGGGGCGCTACTCTGGGGCCAACGTCCTGACTTTC. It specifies CASSRQGRYSGANVLTF.

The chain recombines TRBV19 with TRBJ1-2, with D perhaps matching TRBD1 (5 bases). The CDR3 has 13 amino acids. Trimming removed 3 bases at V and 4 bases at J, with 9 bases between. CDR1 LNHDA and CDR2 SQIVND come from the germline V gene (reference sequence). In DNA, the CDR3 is TGTGCCAGTAGTATGTTAGGGGTCTATGGCTACACCTTC. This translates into CASSMLGVYGYTF.

Written as DNA, the CDR3 is TGCGCCAGCAGCTTAGCGGGGAAGAACACTGAAGCTTTCTTT. Protein: CASSLAGKNTEAFF. J is TRBJ1-1 and V is TRBV5-1; the D is unclear. The CDR3 has 14 residues. Germline V lookup: CDR1 SGHRS, CDR2 YFSETQ. V was pared by 2 bases and J by 1 base, with 9 bases between. Variable domain in full (rest from reference TRBV5-1 and TRBJ1-1): KAGVTQTPRYLIKTRGQQVTLSCSPISGHRSVSWYQQTPGQGLQFLFEYFSETQRNKGNFPGRFSGRQFSNSRSEMNVSTLELGDSALYLCASSLAGKNTEAFFGQGTRLTVV.

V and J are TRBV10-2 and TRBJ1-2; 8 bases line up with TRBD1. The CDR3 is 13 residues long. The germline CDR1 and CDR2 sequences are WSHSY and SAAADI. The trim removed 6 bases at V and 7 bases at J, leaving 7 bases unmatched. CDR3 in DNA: TGCGCCAGCAGCGCCGAGGGACAGGCTGGCTACACCTTC. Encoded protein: CASSAEGQAGYTF.

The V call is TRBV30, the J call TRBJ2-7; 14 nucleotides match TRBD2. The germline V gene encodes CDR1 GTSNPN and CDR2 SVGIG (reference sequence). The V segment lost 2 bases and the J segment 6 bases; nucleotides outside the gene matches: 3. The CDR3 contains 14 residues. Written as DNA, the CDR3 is TGTGCCTGGAGTACGGGACTAGCGGGAGTCGAGCAGTACTTC. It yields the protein CAWSTGLAGVEQYF.

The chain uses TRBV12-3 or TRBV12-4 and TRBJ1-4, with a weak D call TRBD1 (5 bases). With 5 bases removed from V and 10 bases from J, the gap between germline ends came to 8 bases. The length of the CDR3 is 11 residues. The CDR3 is CASSGQGKLFF. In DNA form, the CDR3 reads TGTGCCAGCAGTGGCCAGGGAAAACTGTTTTTT.

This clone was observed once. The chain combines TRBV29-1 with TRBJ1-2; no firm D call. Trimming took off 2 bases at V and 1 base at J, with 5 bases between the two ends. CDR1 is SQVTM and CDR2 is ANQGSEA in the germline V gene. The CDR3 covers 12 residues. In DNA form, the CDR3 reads TGCAGCGTTGAACAGGTTAACTATGGCTACACCTTC. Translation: CSVEQVNYGYTF.

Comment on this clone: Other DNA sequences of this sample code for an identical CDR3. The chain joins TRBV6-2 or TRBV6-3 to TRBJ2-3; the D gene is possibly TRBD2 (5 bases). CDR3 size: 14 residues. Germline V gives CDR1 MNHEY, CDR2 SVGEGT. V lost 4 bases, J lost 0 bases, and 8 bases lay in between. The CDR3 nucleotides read TGTGCCAGCAGTTTGGGCGGGAGCACAGATACGCAGTATTTT. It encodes CASSLGGSTDTQYF.

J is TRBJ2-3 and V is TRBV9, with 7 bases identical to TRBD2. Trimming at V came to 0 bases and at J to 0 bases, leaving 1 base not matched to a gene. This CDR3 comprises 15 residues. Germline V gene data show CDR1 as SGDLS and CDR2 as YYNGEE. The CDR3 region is CASSVVSGSTDTQYF. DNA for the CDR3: TGTGCCAGCAGCGTAGTTAGCGGGAGCACAGATACGCAGTATTTT.